Listed here are 19 T cell receptor beta chains from one sample, sequenced in a study of shared clonotypes between healthy human individuals (dated by TCRdb to the early 2020s). Library creation used the immunoSEQ multiplex PCR assay. In its TCRdb copy, this immuneACCESS table keeps in-frame sequences only and misses some clones. Where compared with another copy, unresolved V genes explain less than half of these, and the others have no known cause. The sample table records 550,000 to 850,000 clones; around 72% of these occur just once. Jointly, the top ten make up around 1.6% of the sample. Source material: memory CD4+ T cells sorted from blood. In the paper's terms, the cell subset or site label means: CD45RA-negative fraction. These receptors came from a woman aged 25 to 39 in good health.

This clone was found once. This chain uses TRBV7-2 with TRBJ1-5; TRBD1 agrees at 8 bases. From germline, CDR1 is SGHTA and CDR2 FQGNSA. The CDR3 totals 14 residues. V trimming: 5 bases; J trimming: 7 bases; junction bases outside the gene matches: 7. The CDR3, as DNA: TGTGCCAGCAGCCCTGACAGGGGAGGACAGCCCCAGCATTTT. This gives the protein CASSPDRGGQPQHF.

In its sample, this clone was seen once. The V call is TRBV15, the J call TRBJ2-1; D gene uncertain. This CDR3 is 15 amino acids long. V lost 5 bases to trimming and J lost 11 bases, with 22 bases between them. Germline V gives CDR1 LNHNV, CDR2 YYDKDF (reference sequence). In nucleotides, the CDR3 is TGTGCCACCAGCTCCGCTCTCCGGACCCCCTTGAAGCAGTTCTTC. Its translation is CATSSALRTPLKQFF.

The genes are TRBV6-9 and TRBJ1-4; the D is unclear. Deletions cut 7 bases from V and 0 bases from J, with 12 bases between. Per the germline V gene, CDR1 is MNHGY and CDR2 is SVAAGI. The CDR3 is 15 amino acids. CDR3 nucleotides: TGTGCCAGCATGTTCCAGCGGGCAACTAATGAAAAACTGTTTTTT. Encoded protein: CASMFQRATNEKLFF.

The chain has TRBV5-5 and TRBJ1-1, with a weak D call TRBD1 (5 bases). Germline CDR1 is SGHKS and CDR2 is YYEKEE (reference sequence). V lost 1 base and J 10 bases, leaving 26 bases between the germline ends. This CDR3 spans 17 amino acids. The CDR3 coding sequence is TGTGCCAGCAGCTTGCGATCCCCGGGACCGAGTTCTTCCCTAGCTTTCTTT. Amino acid sequence: CASSLRSPGPSSSLAFF.

This chain joins TRBV19 and TRBJ1-3; 8 nucleotides line up with TRBD1. The CDR3 loop spans 15 amino acids. Losses at the gene ends were 4 bases for V and 3 bases for J; bases not matched to a gene: 5. CDR1 is LNHDA and CDR2 is SQIVND in the germline V gene (reference sequence). In nucleotides, the CDR3 is TGTGCCAGTAGTACTGGGACAGGAGGTGGAAACACCATATATTTT. Protein product: CASSTGTGGGNTIYF.

The chain combines TRBV19 with TRBJ2-7; 9 nucleotides agree with TRBD1. This CDR3 spans 17 amino acids. V trimming: 4 bases; J trimming: 6 bases; junction bases outside the gene matches: 16. Per germline, CDR1 LNHDA and CDR2 SQIVND (reference sequence). The CDR3 spells CASSSTRGTGPPAEQYF. In DNA, the CDR3 is TGTGCCAGTAGTAGTACCCGCGGGACAGGGCCCCCGGCCGAGCAGTACTTC. The full variable domain, its missing parts supplied by reference TRBV19 and TRBJ2-7, is DGGITQSPKYLFRKEGQNVTLSCEQNLNHDAMYWYRQDPGQGLRLIYYSQIVNDFQKGDIAEGYSVSREKKESFPLTVTSAQKNPTAFYLCASSSTRGTGPPAEQYFGPGTRLTVT.

This clone was counted between two and nine times. V usage is TRBV6-6 and J usage is TRBJ2-7, with 8 bases identical to TRBD2. V lost 7 bases to trimming and J lost 3 bases; unmatched junction nucleotides: 8. CDR1 is MNHNY, CDR2 SVGAGI, per germline (reference sequence). This CDR3 spans 14 amino acids. The CDR3 DNA follows: TGTGCCAGCACCCCGGGGGGGTCCGGCTACGAGCAGTACTTC. It encodes CASTPGGSGYEQYF.

This clone occurred many times. The sample holds other DNA sequences that translate to the same CDR3. The rearrangement joins TRBV5-4 to TRBJ2-5, with 12 bases fitting TRBD2. The J segment lost 5 bases and the V segment lost 7 bases, leaving 9 bases of the junction unmatched. Germline lookup yields CDR1 SGHNT and CDR2 YYREEE (reference sequence). The CDR3 contains 15 residues. CDR3 residues: CASGLAGGPGETQYF. CDR3 nucleotide sequence: TGTGCCAGCGGTCTAGCGGGAGGGCCGGGGGAGACCCAGTACTTC. The complete variable domain, with remaining parts taken from reference TRBV5-4 and TRBJ2-5, reads ETGVTQSPTHLIKTRGQQVTLRCSSQSGHNTVSWYQQALGQGPQFIFQYYREEENGRGNFPPRFSGLQFPNYSSELNVNALELDDSALYLCASGLAGGPGETQYFGPGTRLLVL.

This clone was seen many times. Distinct nucleotide sequences in the sample also encode this CDR3. This chain connects TRBV7-2 to TRBJ2-5, with D unclear. The CDR3 spans 12 residues. The V and J ends lost 5 bases and 0 bases respectively, with 4 bases between them. Germline CDR1 is SGHTA and CDR2 is FQGNSA. The CDR3: CASSLYQETQYF. CDR3 nucleotides: TGTGCCAGCAGCCTGTACCAAGAGACCCAGTACTTC.

The rearrangement links TRBV5-5 to TRBJ2-3, with D hard to call. The germline CDR1 and CDR2 sequences are SGHKS and YYEKEE (reference sequence). V lost 2 bases and J 4 bases, leaving 11 bases between the germline ends. CDR3 length: 14 residues. CDR3 in DNA: TGTGCCAGCAGCTTATCCACTCGCGCAGATACGCAGTATTTT. Translation: CASSLSTRADTQYF.

The chain has TRBV15 and TRBJ2-1; D unclear. In germline, CDR1 is LNHNV, CDR2 YYDKDF (reference sequence). V lost 5 bases to trimming and J lost 13 bases, with 15 bases between them. This CDR3 comprises 12 residues. In DNA form, the CDR3 reads TGTGCCACCAGCGGCCCTTCGTTTAGACAGTTCTTC. This sequence encodes CATSGPSFRQFF.

In this sample, this clone turned up once. V usage is TRBV28 and J usage is TRBJ1-4, with a possible D match to TRBD1 (6 bases). The CDR3 covers 14 residues. The ends were cut back, 3 bases at V and 7 bases at J, with 12 bases in the middle. The germline V gene has CDR1 MDHEN and CDR2 SYDVKM. DNA of the CDR3: TGTGCCAGCAGTTTGGGGGGGCTAAGTGAAAAACTGTTTTTT. The encoded protein is CASSLGGLSEKLFF.

The V and J genes are TRBV28 and TRBJ2-1; no firm D call. V was shortened by 9 bases and J by 1 base, with 10 bases between the two germline ends. The CDR3 has 13 residues. Germline assignment: CDR1 MDHEN and CDR2 SYDVKM. Here the CDR3 DNA reads TGTGCCAGTTTTGATTGGTCCTACAATGAGCAGTTCTTC. Its protein is CASFDWSYNEQFF.

Turning to this clone: A much larger clone is a single base away; this may be a read error. Within the sample, other DNA sequences also encode this same CDR3. The CDR3 bases are TGTGCCAGCAGTTTTAAGTACGAGCAGTACTTC. This sequence encodes CASSFKYEQYF. The chain combines TRBV28 with TRBJ2-7, with unresolved D. Germline CDR1 reads MDHEN; CDR2 reads SYDVKM. This CDR3 spans 11 amino acids. Trimming left V 3 bases short and J 4 bases short, with 4 bases between.

In this sample, this clone turned up many times. The sample carries other DNA sequences with the same CDR3. V usage is TRBV28 and J usage is TRBJ2-7, with 12 bases matching TRBD2. This CDR3 has 15 residues. In germline, CDR1 is MDHEN, CDR2 SYDVKM. The J segment lost 2 bases and the V segment lost 4 bases, leaving 3 bases of the junction unmatched. CDR3 sequence (DNA): TGTGCCAGCAGTTCCCTAGCGGGAGGGCCCTACGAGCAGTACTTC. Encoded protein: CASSSLAGGPYEQYF.

This CDR3 is CASSLSAFSGQGKMNTEAFF. As DNA, the CDR3 is TGTGCCAGCAGTTTATCCGCGTTTTCGGGACAGGGGAAAATGAACACTGAAGCTTTCTTT. J is TRBJ1-1 and V is TRBV27; 10 bases match TRBD1. CDR3 length: 20 residues. Germline V gives CDR1 MNHEY, CDR2 SMNVEV (reference sequence). Unmatched junction bases numbered 13, after V lost 0 bases and J lost 0 bases.

The chain combines TRBV5-1 with TRBJ2-7; 11 bases match TRBD1. This CDR3 spans 15 amino acids. Germline V gene data show CDR1 as SGHRS and CDR2 as YFSETQ. Losses at the gene ends were 4 bases for V and 4 bases for J; bases not matched to a gene: 7. In nucleotides, the CDR3 is TGCGCCAGCAGCCCGGGACAGGGGGTTTTGTACGAGCAGTACTTC. Protein sequence: CASSPGQGVLYEQYF.

V and J are TRBV14 and TRBJ1-1; no reliable D call. Germline CDR1 SGHDN, CDR2 FVKESK. Trimming left V 5 bases short and J 3 bases short, with 10 bases between. This CDR3 contains 13 residues. The CDR3 DNA reads as TGTGCCAGCAGCGAGACATTAGACACTGAAGCTTTCTTT. Protein: CASSETLDTEAFF.

J is TRBJ1-3 and V is TRBV10-3; D is unclear. The CDR3 is 13 residues long. CDR1 and CDR2 from the germline V gene are ENHRY and SYGVKD. Trimming took 8 bases from V and 0 from J, leaving 8 bases between them. The CDR3 sequence: CAIGLSSGNTIYF. CDR3 bases: TGTGCCATCGGTTTGAGCTCTGGAAACACCATATATTTT.